A selection of T cell receptor beta chains follows, all from one sample in a study of CD8 T cells in ankylosing spondylitis. Each CDR3 protein gets one entry after TCRdb re-called the 5' RACE reads with MiXCR. The sample holds about 92,000 distinct CDR3 sequences, about 8.8% seen once. The sequenced sample was blood, either unsorted or a sorted T cell fraction (not recorded which). These receptors were obtained from a male donor with ankylosing spondylitis or in good health (not recorded which). The conserved cysteine and the conserved F or W are not part of the CDR3 here.

V gene	J gene	CDR3 protein
TRBV30	TRBJ1-5	AWSEYGGSNQPQH
TRBV30	TRBJ2-1	AWSESGGQF
TRBV5-1	TRBJ2-3	ASSLPSGGSDTQY
TRBV5-1	TRBJ2-5	ASSKGQGGETQY
TRBV6-5	TRBJ2-2	ASSYAGRQGAGELF
TRBV12-3/TRBV12-4	TRBJ1-5	ASSRQGGGQPQH
TRBV29-1	TRBJ2-3	SVERDGSSTDTQY
TRBV24-1	TRBJ2-2	ATSDPGQGDTGELF
TRBV27	TRBJ1-6	ASTGERNSPLH
TRBV19	TRBJ1-4	ASTIGGEKLF